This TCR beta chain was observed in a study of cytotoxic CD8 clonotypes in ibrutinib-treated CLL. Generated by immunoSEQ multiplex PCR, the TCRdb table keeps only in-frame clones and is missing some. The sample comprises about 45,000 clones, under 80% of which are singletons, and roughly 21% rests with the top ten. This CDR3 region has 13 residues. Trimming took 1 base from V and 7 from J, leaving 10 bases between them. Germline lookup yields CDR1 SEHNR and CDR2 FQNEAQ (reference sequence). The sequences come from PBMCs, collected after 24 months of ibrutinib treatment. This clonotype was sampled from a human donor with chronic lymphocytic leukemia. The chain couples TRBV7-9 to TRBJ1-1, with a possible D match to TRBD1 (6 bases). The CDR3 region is CASSLDRGDEAFF. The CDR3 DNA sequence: TGTGCCAGCAGCTTAGATAGGGGGGATGAAGCTTTCTTT. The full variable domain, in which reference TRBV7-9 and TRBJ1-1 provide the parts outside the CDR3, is DTGVSQNPRHKITKRGQNVTFRCDPISEHNRLYWYRQTLGQGPEFLTYFQNEAQLEKSRLLSDRFSAERPKGSFSTLEIQRTEQGDSAMYLCASSLDRGDEAFFGQGTRLTVV.